This T cell receptor (beta chain) was sequenced during a study of cytomegalovirus exposure and HLA in healthy donors. Study outcomes and limitations: Productive rates of about 90% or about 30% were seen for most TCR beta V segments in an earlier analysis. What was likely a sequencing artifact was a cluster of highly shared sequence variants. Immune exposure was documented only through CMV serostatus.

Concerning this clone: Its antigen remains unidentified.

Use of 60 Vbeta and 13 Jbeta primers characterized the PCR. Some clones are missing from TCRdb's copy, which holds only in-frame ones; the method was immunoSEQ multiplex PCR. The sample consists of some 80,000 clones, more than 75% of them appearing once. The source is a man in his forties or fifties in good health and CMV-seronegative. Material for sequencing was PBMCs.

In DNA form, the CDR3 reads TGCGCCAGCAGCCAACCCCGGGCGCGGGGTACTGAAGCTTTCTTT. It encodes CASSQPRARGTEAFF. The rearrangement uses TRBV4-1 and TRBJ1-1, with unresolved D. Between the trimmed V and J ends, which lost 2 bases and 5 bases, there was a span of 15 bases. The length of the CDR3 is 15 residues. CDR1 and CDR2 from the germline V gene are MGHRA and YSYEKL.